Each of the 9 T cell receptor beta chains below was sequenced from the same sample in a study of shared clonotypes between healthy human individuals. The method was immunoSEQ multiplex PCR; TCRdb's version includes in-frame clones alone and lacks a portion of them. The sample shows fewer than 850,000 clones, just over 95% of them seen only once. Naive CD8 populations comprised CD45RO-negative cells positively selected for CCR7, excluding terminally differentiated effector memory CD45RA+ cells. The sequenced sample was naive CD8+ T cells sorted from blood. The receptor set was obtained from a man aged 30 to 39 in good health.

The DNA for the CDR3 is TGTGCCAGCAGCCTTTTCAGCGGGAGCCCCTACAATGAGCAGTTCTTC. Translated, it gives CASSLFSGSPYNEQFF. This chain links TRBV27 with TRBJ2-1; 8 bases are a match to TRBD2. The CDR3 contains 16 residues. CDR1 is MNHEY and CDR2 is SMNVEV in the germline V gene (reference sequence). The ends lost 6 bases at V and 2 bases at J; junction bases unmatched: 9.

The chain uses TRBV7-9 and TRBJ1-1, with D possibly being TRBD1 (6 bases). This CDR3 has 18 amino acids. V was cut by 6 bases and J by 2 bases, with 25 bases left in between. CDR1 and CDR2 from the germline V gene are SEHNR and FQNEAQ (reference sequence). CDR3 nucleotide sequence: TGTGCCAGCAGGTCCCCCCCCACCGGGACACAGAAAAACACTGAAGCTTTCTTT. Its translation: CASRSPPTGTQKNTEAFF.

The chain combines TRBV6-1 with TRBJ1-5; possible D gene TRBD1, 6 bases. Germline CDR1 is MNHNS and CDR2 is SASEGT. There are 20 residues in the CDR3. V shed 4 bases and J shed 6 bases, with 31 bases lying between them. The CDR3 nucleotides are TGTGCCAGCAGTGTGGAAGACAGGTTGAGCGCAATGGCCTTAGGTCAGCCCCAGCATTTT. Translating it yields CASSVEDRLSAMALGQPQHF.

Only one count was recorded for this clone. The chain combines TRBV27 with TRBJ2-7, with D perhaps matching TRBD2 (5 bases). Per the germline V gene, CDR1 is MNHEY and CDR2 is SMNVEV (reference sequence). With 4 bases removed from V and 1 base from J, the gap between germline ends came to 8 bases. The CDR3 length is 13 residues. The CDR3 spells CASSSGKSYEQYF. CDR3 sequence (DNA): TGTGCCAGCAGTTCCGGGAAATCCTACGAGCAGTACTTC.

This clone has only a few counts. The chain carries TRBV7-9 and TRBJ2-7; D unclear. Deletions cut 5 bases from V and 2 bases from J, with 16 bases between. CDR1 and CDR2 (germline): SEHNR, FQNEAQ (reference sequence). The length of the CDR3 is 15 residues. In DNA form, the CDR3 reads TGTGCCAGCAGCCCCCTTCGGCGGAATACCTACGAGCAGTACTTC. It specifies CASSPLRRNTYEQYF.

The J gene is TRBJ2-1, the V gene TRBV29-1; possible D gene TRBD2, 6 bases. This CDR3 has 15 residues. Deletions cut 2 bases from V and 0 bases from J, with 11 bases between. The germline V gene encodes CDR1 SQVTM and CDR2 ANQGSEA. CDR3 nucleotides: TGCAGCGTTGAAAAAGGAGCGGGCTCCTACAATGAGCAGTTCTTC. Translation gives CSVEKGAGSYNEQFF.

This chain joins TRBV11-2 and TRBJ2-5; 10 bases agree with TRBD2. V lost 0 bases and J lost 2; bases outside the gene matches: 6. The CDR3 is made up of 17 amino acids. The germline V gene encodes CDR1 SGHAT and CDR2 FQNNGV. CDR3 residues: CASSLDGLAAIQETQYF. In DNA, the CDR3 is TGTGCCAGCAGCTTAGATGGACTAGCGGCCATACAAGAGACCCAGTACTTC.

Comment on this clone: Other DNA sequences within the sample encode an identical CDR3. The chain uses TRBV7-9 and TRBJ2-7; TRBD2 agrees at 9 bases. The ends lost 4 bases at V and 1 base at J; junction bases unmatched: 5. The CDR3 has 15 residues. CDR1 is SEHNR and CDR2 is FQNEAQ in the germline V gene (reference sequence). CDR3 protein: CASSSPTSGSYEQYF. Written as DNA, the CDR3 is TGTGCCAGCAGCTCGCCCACTAGCGGGTCCTACGAGCAGTACTTC. The full variable domain, with the rest looked up from reference TRBV7-9 and TRBJ2-7, is DTGVSQNPRHKITKRGQNVTFRCDPISEHNRLYWYRQTLGQGPEFLTYFQNEAQLEKSRLLSDRFSAERPKGSFSTLEIQRTEQGDSAMYLCASSSPTSGSYEQYFGPGTRLTVT.

The chain combines TRBV6-6 with TRBJ2-1; no definite D call. The length of the CDR3 is 15 residues. In germline, CDR1 is MNHNY, CDR2 SVGAGI (reference sequence). V dropped 0 bases and J dropped 6 bases, with 12 bases sitting between them. As DNA, the CDR3 is TGTGCCAGCAGTTACTCGATAGAGGCCGGCAATGAGCAGTTCTTC. Residues: CASSYSIEAGNEQFF.